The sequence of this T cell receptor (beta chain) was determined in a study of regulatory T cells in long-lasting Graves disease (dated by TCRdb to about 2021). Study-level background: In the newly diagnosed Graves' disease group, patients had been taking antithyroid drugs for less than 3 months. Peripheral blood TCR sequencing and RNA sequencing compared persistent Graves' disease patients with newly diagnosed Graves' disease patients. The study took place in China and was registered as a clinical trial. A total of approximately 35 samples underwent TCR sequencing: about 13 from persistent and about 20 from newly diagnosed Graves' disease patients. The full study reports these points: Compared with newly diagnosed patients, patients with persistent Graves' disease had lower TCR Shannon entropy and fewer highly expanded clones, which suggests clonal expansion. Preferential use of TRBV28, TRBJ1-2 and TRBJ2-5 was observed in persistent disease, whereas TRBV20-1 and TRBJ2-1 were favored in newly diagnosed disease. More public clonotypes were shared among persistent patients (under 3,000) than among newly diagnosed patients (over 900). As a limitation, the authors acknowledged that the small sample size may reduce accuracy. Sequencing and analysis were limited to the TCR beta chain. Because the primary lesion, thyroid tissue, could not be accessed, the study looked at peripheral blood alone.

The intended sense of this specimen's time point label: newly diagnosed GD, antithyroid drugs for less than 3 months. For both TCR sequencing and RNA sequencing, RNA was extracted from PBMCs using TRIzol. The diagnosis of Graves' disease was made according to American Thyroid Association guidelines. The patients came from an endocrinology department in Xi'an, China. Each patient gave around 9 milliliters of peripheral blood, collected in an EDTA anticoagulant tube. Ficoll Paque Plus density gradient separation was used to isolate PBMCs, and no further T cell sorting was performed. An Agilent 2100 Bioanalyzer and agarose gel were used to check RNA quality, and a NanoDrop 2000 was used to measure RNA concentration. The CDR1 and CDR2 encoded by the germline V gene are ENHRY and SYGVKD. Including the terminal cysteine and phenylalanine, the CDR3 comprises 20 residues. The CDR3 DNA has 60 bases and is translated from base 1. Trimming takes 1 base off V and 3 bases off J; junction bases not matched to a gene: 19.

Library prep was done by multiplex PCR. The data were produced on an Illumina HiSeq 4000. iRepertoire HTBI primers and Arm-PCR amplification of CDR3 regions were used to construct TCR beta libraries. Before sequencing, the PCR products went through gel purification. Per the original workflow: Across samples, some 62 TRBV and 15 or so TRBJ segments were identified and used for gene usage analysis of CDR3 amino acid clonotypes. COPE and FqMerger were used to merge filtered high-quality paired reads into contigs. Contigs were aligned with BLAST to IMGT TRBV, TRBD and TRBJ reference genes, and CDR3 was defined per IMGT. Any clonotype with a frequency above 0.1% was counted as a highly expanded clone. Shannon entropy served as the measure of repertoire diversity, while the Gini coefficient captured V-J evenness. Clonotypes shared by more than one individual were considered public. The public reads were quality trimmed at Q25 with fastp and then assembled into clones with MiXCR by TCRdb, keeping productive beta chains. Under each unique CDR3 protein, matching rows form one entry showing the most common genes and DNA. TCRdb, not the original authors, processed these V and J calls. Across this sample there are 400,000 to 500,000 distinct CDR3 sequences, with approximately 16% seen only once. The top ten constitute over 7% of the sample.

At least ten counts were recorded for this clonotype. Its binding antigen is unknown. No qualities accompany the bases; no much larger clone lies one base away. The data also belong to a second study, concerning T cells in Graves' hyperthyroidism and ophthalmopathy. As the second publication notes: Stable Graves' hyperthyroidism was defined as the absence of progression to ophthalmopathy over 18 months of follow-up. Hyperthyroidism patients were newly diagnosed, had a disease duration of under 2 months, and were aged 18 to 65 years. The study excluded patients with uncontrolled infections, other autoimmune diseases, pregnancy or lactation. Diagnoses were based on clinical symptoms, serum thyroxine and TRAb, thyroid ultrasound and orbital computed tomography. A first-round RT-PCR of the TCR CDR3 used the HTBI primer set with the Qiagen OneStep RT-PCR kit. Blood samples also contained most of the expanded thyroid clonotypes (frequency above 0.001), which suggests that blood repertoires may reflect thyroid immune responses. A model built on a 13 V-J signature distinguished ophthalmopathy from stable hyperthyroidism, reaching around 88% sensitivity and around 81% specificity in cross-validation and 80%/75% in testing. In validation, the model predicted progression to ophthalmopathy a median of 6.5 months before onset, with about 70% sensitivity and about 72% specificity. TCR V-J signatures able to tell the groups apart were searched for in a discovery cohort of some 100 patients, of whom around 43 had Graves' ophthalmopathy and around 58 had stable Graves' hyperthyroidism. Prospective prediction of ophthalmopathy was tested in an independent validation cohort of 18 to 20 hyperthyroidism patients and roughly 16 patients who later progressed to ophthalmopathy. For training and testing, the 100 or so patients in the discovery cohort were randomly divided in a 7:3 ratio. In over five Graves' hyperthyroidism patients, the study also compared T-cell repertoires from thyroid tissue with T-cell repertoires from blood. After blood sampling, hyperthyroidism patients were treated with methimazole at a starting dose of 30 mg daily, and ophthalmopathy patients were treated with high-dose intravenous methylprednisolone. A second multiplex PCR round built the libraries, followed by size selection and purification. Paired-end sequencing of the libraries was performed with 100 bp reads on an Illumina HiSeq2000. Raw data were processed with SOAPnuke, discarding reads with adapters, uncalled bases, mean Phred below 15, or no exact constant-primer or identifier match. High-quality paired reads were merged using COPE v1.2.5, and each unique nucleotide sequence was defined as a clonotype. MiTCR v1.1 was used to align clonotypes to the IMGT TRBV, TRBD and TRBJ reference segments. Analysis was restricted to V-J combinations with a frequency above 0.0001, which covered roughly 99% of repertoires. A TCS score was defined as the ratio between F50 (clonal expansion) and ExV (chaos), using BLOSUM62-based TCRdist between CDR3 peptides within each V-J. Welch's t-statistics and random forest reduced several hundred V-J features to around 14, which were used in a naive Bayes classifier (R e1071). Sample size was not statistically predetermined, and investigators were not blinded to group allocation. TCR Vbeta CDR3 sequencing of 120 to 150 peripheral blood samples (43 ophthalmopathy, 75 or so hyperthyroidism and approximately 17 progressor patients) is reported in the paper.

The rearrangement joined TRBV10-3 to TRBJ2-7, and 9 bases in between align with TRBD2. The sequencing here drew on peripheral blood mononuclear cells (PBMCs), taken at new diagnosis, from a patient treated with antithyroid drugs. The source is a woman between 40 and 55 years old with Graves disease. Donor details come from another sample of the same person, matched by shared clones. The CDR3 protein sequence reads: CAISELAGRTTGTSYYEQYF. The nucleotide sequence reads TGTGCCATCAGTGAGTTAGCGGGACGGACTACCGGGACTAGCTACTACGAGCAGTACTTC.